The table lists the clone carrying this TCR beta chain with a few counts. Antigen unknown. The data originate from a study of beta chain features in type 1 diabetes. Whole-study findings and limits: Shorter TCRB CDR3s, moderately but significantly so, were found in Type 1 diabetes patients in all four CD4+ subsets.

Sequenced material consisted of expressed TCRB transcripts (all of the isolated RNA was reverse transcribed). Produced via immunoSEQ multiplex PCR; TCRdb's table is partial and in-frame only. This table holds about 300,000 clones, approximately 13% found once. Sequencing was performed on naive CD4+ T cells from blood. This clonotype was obtained from a woman aged 18-30 years with type 1 diabetes.

For the CDR3, the DNA is TGTGCCAGCAGTTGGGACAGAGGGTTTGAGCAGTTCTTC. Translating it yields CASSWDRGFEQFF. The rearrangement joins TRBV5-6 to TRBJ2-1; 7 bases agree with TRBD1. V was clipped by 5 bases and J by 9 bases; unmatched bases: 8. Germline lookup yields CDR1 SGHDT and CDR2 YYEEEE. CDR3 length equals 13 residues.